This TCR beta chain was sequenced in a study of blood T cell repertoires in COVID-19. Study details: PBMCs, B-cell-depleted T cells, or T cells were the source of the cDNA or gDNA that made up the material.

V shed 3 bases and J shed 0 bases, with 12 bases lying between them. This CDR3 is 15 amino acids long. Looked up from germline, CDR1 is SGHDT and CDR2 is YYEEEE. Data came from immunoSEQ multiplex PCR; TCRdb stores just in-frame clones and leaves some out. The profile covers roughly 230,000 clones, with approximately 84% appearing a single time and over 0.95% taken by the ten largest. The sequenced sample consisted of peripheral blood. The V gene is TRBV5-6, the J gene TRBJ1-2; D might be TRBD1 (6 bases). This TCR was sampled from a man aged 40-50 years with acute or convalescent COVID-19. In DNA form, the CDR3 reads TGTGCCAGCAGCTCGTACAGGACAGCTAACTATGGCTACACCTTC. Translating gives CASSSYRTANYGYTF.